Each of the 6 T cell receptor beta chains below was sequenced from the same sample in a study of blood T cell repertoires in COVID-19. The repertoire was sequenced with immunoSEQ multiplex PCR; TCRdb's copy has only in-frame clones and lacks some. The repertoire holds 350,000 to 550,000 clones, about 89% seen once, with 4% to 5.5% in the top ten. The sample taken for sequencing was peripheral blood. These receptors originate from a young woman with acute or convalescent COVID-19.

The rearrangement uses TRBV12-3 or TRBV12-4 and TRBJ2-7, with D unresolved. This CDR3 is built from 13 residues. The V and J ends lost 3 bases and 2 bases respectively, with 8 bases between them. As DNA, the CDR3 is TGTGCCAGCAGTTTTGAGACTCCCTACGAGCAGTACTTC. Protein sequence: CASSFETPYEQYF.

The V call is TRBV5-5, the J call TRBJ1-6; D is perhaps TRBD1 (5 bases). This CDR3 contains 14 residues. Per germline, CDR1 SGHKS and CDR2 YYEKEE (reference sequence). V shed 2 bases and J shed 8 bases, with 11 bases lying between them. The CDR3 sequence: CASSLLTVDSPLHF. In DNA, the CDR3 is TGTGCCAGCAGCTTACTGACAGTCGATTCACCCCTCCACTTT.

This sequence joins TRBV5-1 and TRBJ1-1; tentative D call: TRBD1 (5 bases). The ends were cut back, 1 base at V and 9 bases at J, with 13 bases in the middle. Per germline, CDR1 SGHRS and CDR2 YFSETQ. The length of the CDR3 is 13 residues. CDR3: CASSLMTEGKAFF. CDR3 nucleotides: TGCGCCAGCAGCTTGATGACAGAAGGAAAAGCTTTCTTT.

This clone was counted a single time. This sequence joins TRBV18 and TRBJ2-1; a possible D gene is TRBD2 (6 bases). CDR1 is KGHSH, CDR2 LQKENI, per germline. The V and J ends lost 4 bases and 9 bases respectively, with 16 bases between them. This CDR3 is built from 14 residues. The CDR3 DNA reads as TGTGCCAGCTCACGGTTCGGGGGAGGTAGTGAGCAGTTCTTC. Translating it yields CASSRFGGGSEQFF.

The CDR3: CATSRELGTGRTDTQYF. CDR3 sequence (DNA): TGTGCCACCAGCAGAGAACTGGGGACAGGGCGCACAGATACGCAGTATTTT. The V call is TRBV15, the J call TRBJ2-3; 9 bases fit TRBD1. The germline CDR1 and CDR2 sequences are LNHNV and YYDKDF (reference sequence). Trimming at V came to 0 bases and at J to 1 base, leaving 5 bases not matched to a gene. CDR3 size: 17 residues.

This sequence joins TRBV10-3 and TRBJ2-1, with TRBD1 matching over 9 bases. CDR1 is ENHRY and CDR2 is SYGVKD in the germline V gene. The CDR3 consists of 14 residues. The J segment lost 0 bases and the V segment lost 6 bases, leaving 0 bases of the junction unmatched. CDR3 sequence (DNA): TGTGCCATCAGGGGACAGGGCTCCTACAATGAGCAGTTCTTC. Translated, it gives CAIRGQGSYNEQFF.